The 29 T cell receptor beta chains given below trace back to one sample, sequenced in a study of shared clonotypes between healthy human individuals. Sequencing used immunoSEQ multiplex PCR; TCRdb keeps in-frame clones, though not all of them. Here the sample spans millions of clones, roughly 96% being singletons. Sequences were obtained from naive CD4+ T cells sorted from blood. The subset: CD45RA+ positively selected. The receptors shown here come from a man aged 18 to 30 in good health.

This clone was seen only a few times. The CDR3 nucleotides are TGTGCCAGCTCAGCCTGGTCTGCGAACACTGAAGCTTTCTTT. This gives the protein CASSAWSANTEAFF. The chain has TRBV18 and TRBJ1-1, with D hard to call. This CDR3 is built from 14 residues. Looked up from germline, CDR1 is KGHSH and CDR2 is LQKENI. Trimming took 5 bases from V and 1 from J, leaving 11 bases between them. Full variable domain (remainder filled in from reference TRBV18 and TRBJ1-1): NAGVMQNPRHLVRRRGQEARLRCSPMKGHSHVYWYRQLPEEGLKFMVYLQKENIIDESGMPKERFSAEFPKEGPSILRIQQVVRGDSAAYFCASSAWSANTEAFFGQGTRLTVV.

CDR3 nucleotides: TGTGCCAGCAGGGGGGACGCTTCCCTGGGCTACGAGCAGTACTTC. Its protein is CASRGDASLGYEQYF. The V and J genes are TRBV6-1 and TRBJ2-7, with D perhaps TRBD1 or TRBD2 (5 bases each). The germline V gene encodes CDR1 MNHNS and CDR2 SASEGT. The V end lost 6 bases, the J end lost 3 bases, and 18 bases lay between the germline ends. The CDR3 is 15 residues long.

V gene TRBV5-1 combines with J gene TRBJ2-5; 12 bases align to TRBD1. The ends lost 4 bases at V and 5 bases at J; junction bases unmatched: 6. This CDR3 has 15 residues. The germline V gene has CDR1 SGHRS and CDR2 YFSETQ. CDR3 in amino acids: CASSAGQGAGETQYF. The DNA of the CDR3 is TGCGCCAGCAGCGCGGGACAGGGGGCCGGGGAGACCCAGTACTTC.

V is TRBV7-9 and J is TRBJ1-2, with D unresolved. Germline V gene data show CDR1 as SEHNR and CDR2 as FQNEAQ (reference sequence). The CDR3 has 14 amino acids. Trimming took off 7 bases at V and 2 bases at J, with 14 bases between the two ends. The CDR3 DNA sequence: TGTGCCAGCACCGTGGGAGGAGTGAACTATGGCTACACCTTC. Translation gives CASTVGGVNYGYTF.

V usage is TRBV11-2 and J usage is TRBJ2-7; D tentatively fits TRBD1 or TRBD2 (6 bases each). The V end was cut by 5 bases, the J end by 2 bases, with 19 bases between. The CDR3 covers 16 residues. Germline V gene lookup returns CDR1 SGHAT and CDR2 FQNNGV. CDR3 protein: CASSRQYGGLTYEQYF. The CDR3, as DNA: TGTGCCAGCAGCCGGCAGTATGGGGGGCTAACCTACGAGCAGTACTTC.

The J gene is TRBJ2-7, the V gene TRBV11-2, with D hard to call. The CDR3 sequence is 13 residues long. Germline CDR1 SGHAT, CDR2 FQNNGV. V was cut by 2 bases and J by 3 bases, with 8 bases left in between. The CDR3 spells CASSLWNGYEQYF. The DNA for the CDR3 is TGTGCCAGCAGCTTATGGAATGGCTACGAGCAGTACTTC.

The CDR3 loop reads CSAGGNPANTGELFF. CDR3 nucleotides: TGCAGCGCGGGAGGGAATCCCGCGAACACCGGGGAGCTGTTTTTT. The rearrangement uses TRBV29-1 and TRBJ2-2; 8 positions match TRBD2. CDR1 SQVTM and CDR2 ANQGSEA come from the germline V gene. V gave up 7 bases and J gave up 0 bases; unmatched junction bases: 7. This CDR3 is built from 15 residues.

The chain combines TRBV19 with TRBJ1-6; D possibly corresponds to TRBD1 (6 bases). V was shortened by 6 bases and J by 9 bases, with 12 bases between the two germline ends. Germline V lookup: CDR1 LNHDA, CDR2 SQIVND (reference sequence). This CDR3 is built from 13 residues. The CDR3: CASSGTIVSPLHF. Written as DNA, the CDR3 is TGTGCCAGTAGCGGGACAATAGTTTCACCCCTCCACTTT.

CDR3 DNA: TGTGCCAGCAGCTTAGGTGGAGGACAGGCCCAAGAGACCCAGTACTTC. This codes for CASSLGGGQAQETQYF. The chain has TRBV7-8 and TRBJ2-5, with TRBD1 matching 7 bases. The CDR3 length is 16 residues. Germline CDR1 is SGHVS and CDR2 is FQNEAQ. J was trimmed by 1 base and V by 1 base; bases with no gene match: 6.

The chain is built from TRBV7-6 and TRBJ2-3; a weak D match, TRBD2 (6 bases). Trimming took off 3 bases at V and 2 bases at J, with 12 bases between the two ends. The CDR3 totals 15 residues. The V gene's germline CDR1 is SGHVS and CDR2 FNYEAQ. The CDR3 loop is CASSLWGTLTDTQYF. The CDR3 DNA sequence: TGTGCCAGCAGCTTGTGGGGGACTCTCACAGATACGCAGTATTTT.

This clone was counted once. This sample also contains other DNA sequences that code for the same CDR3. The chain recombines TRBV5-1 with TRBJ2-3; D is unresolved. This CDR3 is 14 amino acids long. Germline values: CDR1 SGHRS, CDR2 YFSETQ. Trimming left V 4 bases short and J 0 bases short, with 9 bases between. The CDR3 reads CASSPEGSTDTQYF. In nucleotides, the CDR3 is TGCGCCAGCAGCCCCGAAGGGAGCACAGATACGCAGTATTTT.

This chain connects TRBV18 to TRBJ1-4; 9 nucleotides agree with TRBD1. Germline-derived CDR1 and CDR2 are KGHSH and LQKENI. With V trimmed by 3 bases and J by 6 bases, 2 bases remained unmatched. The CDR3 has 14 residues. CDR3 region: CASSPDRGDEKLFF. CDR3 nucleotides: TGTGCCAGCTCACCGGACAGGGGTGATGAAAAACTGTTTTTT.

The chain has TRBV6-6 and TRBJ2-3; maybe TRBD1 (5 bases). This CDR3 is built from 12 residues. CDR1 and CDR2 from the germline V gene are MNHNY and SVGAGI (reference sequence). V was trimmed by 6 bases and J by 5 bases, leaving 9 bases between them. Here the CDR3 reads CASSRQRDTQYF. In nucleotides, the CDR3 is TGTGCCAGCAGCCGACAGAGAGATACGCAGTATTTT.

V is TRBV7-8 and J is TRBJ2-2, with 7 bases fitting TRBD2. This CDR3 is 18 amino acids long. CDR1 is SGHVS and CDR2 is FQNEAQ in the germline V gene. V shed 0 bases, J shed 1 base, and the junction held 8 bases outside the gene matches. The DNA for the CDR3 is TGTGCCAGCAGCTTAGCGGGTGGGGCTAGCGGGAACACCGGGGAGCTGTTTTTT. Encoded protein: CASSLAGGASGNTGELFF. The whole variable domain, remainder taken from reference TRBV7-8 and TRBJ2-2, is GAGVSQSPRYKVAKRGQDVALRCDPISGHVSLFWYQQALGQGPEFLTYFQNEAQLDKSGLPSDRFFAERPEGSVSTLKIQRTQQEDSAVYLCASSLAGGASGNTGELFFGEGSRLTVL.

This chain uses TRBV11-3 with TRBJ2-1, with 10 bases matching TRBD2. Germline assignment: CDR1 SGHNT and CDR2 YENEEA. V shed 2 bases and J 9 bases; nucleotides not matched to a gene: 7. The CDR3 length is 15 residues. The CDR3 reads CASSLRAGGKGEQFF. In nucleotides, the CDR3 is TGTGCCAGCAGCTTAAGAGCGGGGGGGAAGGGTGAGCAGTTCTTC.

This chain joins TRBV13 and TRBJ1-3; D is unclear. Germline V gene data show CDR1 as PRHDT and CDR2 as FYEKMQ (reference sequence). Trimming cost V 8 bases and J 0 bases, with 2 bases left between them. The CDR3 runs to 11 residues. The CDR3 loop is CASSSGNTIYF. The CDR3 nucleotides are TGTGCCAGCTCCTCTGGAAACACCATATATTTT.

This chain joins TRBV7-2 and TRBJ2-3; no clear D. The V gene lost 1 base and the J gene lost 0 bases, with 17 bases spanning the gap. CDR3 size: 18 residues. Germline lookup yields CDR1 SGHTA and CDR2 FQGNSA. Here the CDR3 DNA reads TGTGCCAGCAGCTTAGTCTTCCGCATAAGATCTAGCACAGATACGCAGTATTTT. This codes for CASSLVFRIRSSTDTQYF.

The rearrangement uses TRBV27 and TRBJ2-1, with TRBD2 matching 10 bases. The CDR3 has 20 residues. The germline CDR1 and CDR2 sequences are MNHEY and SMNVEV (reference sequence). V gave up 2 bases and J gave up 6 bases; unmatched junction bases: 19. The chain's CDR3 is CASSLTSASGSRPAANEQFF. CDR3 DNA sequence: TGTGCCAGCAGTTTAACGTCGGCTAGCGGGAGTCGTCCTGCAGCCAATGAGCAGTTCTTC.

The chain is built from TRBV6-5 and TRBJ1-1; D is unclear. Germline CDR1 is MNHEY and CDR2 is SVGAGI. This CDR3 is 13 amino acids long. The V end was cut by 6 bases, the J end by 2 bases, with 10 bases between. As DNA, the CDR3 is TGTGCCAGCAGCCAGACATTTAACACTGAAGCTTTCTTT. Translation gives CASSQTFNTEAFF.

The chain recombines TRBV5-1 with TRBJ2-3, with 13 bases identical to TRBD2. Unmatched junction bases numbered 6, after V lost 3 bases and J lost 14 bases. CDR1 and CDR2 (germline): SGHRS, YFSETQ. The CDR3 is 13 amino acids. The CDR3 here is CASSSPLAGGWYF. CDR3 DNA: TGCGCCAGCAGCTCGCCACTAGCGGGAGGGTGGTATTTT.

As concerns this clone: A read error may produce the germline difference seen at one junction end. This chain connects TRBV10-3 to TRBJ2-3; D perhaps matches TRBD2 (7 bases). The CDR3 extends over 14 amino acids. In germline, CDR1 is ENHRY, CDR2 SYGVKD. CDR3 region: CAISESGGPETQYF. For the CDR3, the DNA is TGTGCCATCAGTGAGTCGGGGGGGCCAGAGACGCAGTATTTT.

This clone appeared a single time. The chain combines TRBV7-2 with TRBJ2-7; the D gene is possibly TRBD1 (6 bases). The CDR3 is 17 residues long. V lost 3 bases, J lost 2 bases, and 20 bases lay in between. The germline gives CDR1 SGHTA, CDR2 FQGNSA. As DNA, the CDR3 is TGTGCCAGCAGCTTCCGGGACAAGCCAATCCAACCCTACGAGCAGTACTTC. Translated: CASSFRDKPIQPYEQYF.

This chain joins TRBV5-6 and TRBJ2-2; D unclear. Per germline, CDR1 SGHDT and CDR2 YYEEEE. V lost 4 bases, J lost 5 bases, and 6 bases lay in between. The CDR3 sequence is 12 residues long. The CDR3 sequence: CASSRATGELFF. The DNA of the CDR3 is TGTGCCAGCAGCAGGGCGACCGGGGAGCTGTTTTTT.

V gene TRBV9 combines with J gene TRBJ2-7; TRBD1 matches at 9 bases. The V segment lost 3 bases and the J segment 2 bases; nucleotides outside the gene matches: 3. The germline gives CDR1 SGDLS, CDR2 YYNGEE. This CDR3 spans 14 amino acids. The CDR3: CASSGGQGPYEQYF. CDR3 DNA: TGTGCCAGCAGCGGGGGACAGGGACCCTACGAGCAGTACTTC.

The chain carries TRBV28 and TRBJ2-2; TRBD2 might be the D (6 bases). This CDR3 contains 14 residues. Germline assignment: CDR1 MDHEN and CDR2 SYDVKM. V shed 3 bases and J shed 7 bases, with 12 bases lying between them. In DNA form, the CDR3 reads TGTGCCAGCAGTTTGGGGGGAATGGTCGGGGAGCTGTTTTTT. Protein sequence: CASSLGGMVGELFF. The full variable domain, its missing parts supplied by reference TRBV28 and TRBJ2-2, is DVKVTQSSRYLVKRTGEKVFLECVQDMDHENMFWYRQDPGLGLRLIYFSYDVKMKEKGDIPEGYSVSREKKERFSLILESASTNQTSMYLCASSLGGMVGELFFGEGSRLTVL.

This clone was seen just once. The V gene is TRBV19, the J gene TRBJ1-4; D is uncertain. The CDR3 runs to 15 residues. Trimming pared 4 bases from V and 8 bases from J, leaving 17 bases between. Germline assignment: CDR1 LNHDA and CDR2 SQIVND (reference sequence). CDR3 protein: CASSTAGRDGEKLFF. In DNA, the CDR3 is TGTGCCAGTAGTACCGCTGGCCGGGATGGCGAAAAACTGTTTTTT. Using reference TRBV19 and TRBJ1-4 for the parts outside the CDR3, the full variable domain is DGGITQSPKYLFRKEGQNVTLSCEQNLNHDAMYWYRQDPGQGLRLIYYSQIVNDFQKGDIAEGYSVSREKKESFPLTVTSAQKNPTAFYLCASSTAGRDGEKLFFGSGTQLSVL.

This rearrangement joins TRBV5-4 to TRBJ2-5; 14 bases agree with TRBD2. The CDR3 runs 15 residues. Losses at the gene ends were 5 bases for V and 5 bases for J; bases not matched to a gene: 5. Germline values: CDR1 SGHNT, CDR2 YYREEE (reference sequence). CDR3 nucleotide sequence: TGTGCCAGCAGACAAGGGACTAGCGGGGGTGAGACCCAGTACTTC. The encoded protein is CASRQGTSGGETQYF.

The rearrangement joins TRBV5-8 to TRBJ2-7, with TRBD1 as a possible D gene (6 bases). Trimming shortened V by 4 bases and J by 4 bases, and 15 bases separated the two germline ends. The germline CDR1 and CDR2 sequences are SGHTS and YDEGEE. The CDR3 is 14 amino acids. The CDR3 reads CASSVSGTRYEQYF. The CDR3 coding sequence is TGTGCCAGCAGCGTCTCAGGGACACGGTACGAGCAGTACTTC.

This clone was picked up one time. The chain carries TRBV2 and TRBJ2-7; 7 bases map to TRBD2. CDR1 SNHLY and CDR2 FYNNEI come from the germline V gene. The CDR3 runs 13 residues. The V and J ends lost 8 bases and 7 bases, in that order; junction bases with no gene match: 11. This CDR3 reads CASGLQGGEEQYF. CDR3 in DNA: TGTGCCAGCGGTTTGCAGGGAGGGGAAGAGCAGTACTTC.